This T cell receptor beta chain was obtained from a study of Japanese encephalitis immunity and Zika vaccine responses. J gave up 7 bases and V 5 bases, and 7 bases lay outside the gene matches. The CDR3 contains 14 residues. CFSE-labeled PBMCs were cultured approximately six days with peptide pools, each at about 1 ug/mL. TCRbeta libraries were pooled in proportion to sorted cell numbers. TCRdb fed the 5' RACE reads into MiXCR, producing one record per CDR3 protein. The sample includes around 130 distinct CDR3 sequences, around 2.5% of them seen just once. This clonotype is hyperexpanded (1% or more).

The material was antigen-activated CD8+ T cells from blood, cultured, obtained during a Zika inactivated vaccine study. V usage is TRBV12-3 or TRBV12-4 and J usage is TRBJ2-1; 8 nucleotides align to TRBD2. This clonotype was obtained from an adult woman who received an inactivated Zika virus vaccine. The CDR3 here is CASSPRSGENEQFF. CDR3 coding DNA: TGTGCCAGCAGTCCTCGTAGCGGGGAAAATGAGCAGTTCTTC.